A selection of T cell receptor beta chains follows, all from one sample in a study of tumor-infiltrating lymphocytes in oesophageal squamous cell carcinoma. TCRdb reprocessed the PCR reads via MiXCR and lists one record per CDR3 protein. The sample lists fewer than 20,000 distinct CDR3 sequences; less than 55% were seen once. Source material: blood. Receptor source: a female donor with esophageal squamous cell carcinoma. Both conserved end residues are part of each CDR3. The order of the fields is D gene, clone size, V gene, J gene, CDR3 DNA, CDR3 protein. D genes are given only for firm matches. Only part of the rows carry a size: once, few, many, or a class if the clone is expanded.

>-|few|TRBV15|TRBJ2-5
TGTGCCACCAGCAGAGTTGGGCGGGGCAGGGAGGCAGAGACCCAGTACTTC
CATSRVGRGREAETQYF
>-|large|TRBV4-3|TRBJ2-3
TGCGCCAGCAGCCAAGATCGAGCGGTCCCTGGAAATACGCAGTATTTT
CASSQDRAVPGNTQYF
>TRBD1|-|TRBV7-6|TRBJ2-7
TGTGCCAGCAGCCCTAACACAGGGGCCTACGAGCAGTACTTC
CASSPNTGAYEQYF
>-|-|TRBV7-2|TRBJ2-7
TGTGCCAGCAGCTTGGTGACAATAGCCGAGCAGTACTTC
CASSLVTIAEQYF
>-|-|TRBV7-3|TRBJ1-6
TGTGCCAGCAGCTCGGGACCAACCTACGAGCAGTACTTT
CASSSGPTYEQYF
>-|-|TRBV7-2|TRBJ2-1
TGTGCCAGCAGCCGCGACGGGAGCTCCTACAATGAGCAGTTCTTC
CASSRDGSSYNEQFF
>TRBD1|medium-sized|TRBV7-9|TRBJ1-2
TGTGCCAGCAGCTCTTCGGACAGGGGATTGTCCTATGGCTACACCTTC
CASSSSDRGLSYGYTF
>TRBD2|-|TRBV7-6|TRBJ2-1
TGTGCCAGCAGCTCGGGACTAGCGGGAGATTTCGGCAATGAGCAGTTCTTC
CASSSGLAGDFGNEQFF
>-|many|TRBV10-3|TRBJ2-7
TGTGCCATCAGTGAACAGACGGGAGCCATCAGTGAGCAGTACTTC
CAISEQTGAISEQYF
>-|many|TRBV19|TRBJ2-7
TGTGCCAGTAGCCTCCAACGGGGTAGGGCGGCCGAGCAGTACTTC
CASSLQRGRAAEQYF
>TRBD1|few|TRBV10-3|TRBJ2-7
TGTGCCATCAGGGCGACAGGGGCCTACGAGCAGTACTTC
CAIRATGAYEQYF
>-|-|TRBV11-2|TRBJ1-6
TGTGCCAGCAGCTTAGACCCAGGGACCGCGGAGCAGTACTTT
CASSLDPGTAEQYF
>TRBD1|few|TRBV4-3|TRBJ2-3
TGCGCCAGCAGCTCCCGGGACAGGGGATTTTACGGGGAGCTGTATTTT
CASSSRDRGFYGELYF
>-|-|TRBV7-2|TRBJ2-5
TGTGCCAGCAGCTCGACGCGGGGAGTCCAAGAGACCCAGTACTTC
CASSSTRGVQETQYF
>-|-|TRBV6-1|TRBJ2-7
TGTGCCAGCAGTGAAGATGTAACCACACTGAGCTCCTACGAGCAGTACTTC
CASSEDVTTLSSYEQYF
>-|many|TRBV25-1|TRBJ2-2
TGTGCCAGCAGTGAATTAGTGGGACGGAGGGCAGGAGCCGGGGAGCTGTTTTTT
CASSELVGRRAGAGELFF
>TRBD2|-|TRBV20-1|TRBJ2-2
TGCAGTGCTAGTTATCCGGCTAGCGGGGGAGGGGGGAACACCGGGGAGCTGTTTTTT
CSASYPASGGGGNTGELFF
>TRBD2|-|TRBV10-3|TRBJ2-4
TGTGCCATCAGTGATGGACTAGCGGGAGGATCGAGCAAAAACATTCAGTACTTC
CAISDGLAGGSSKNIQYF
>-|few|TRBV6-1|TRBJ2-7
TGTGCCAGCAGTTCCGTGACGGAATACAATGAGCAGTACTTC
CASSSVTEYNEQYF
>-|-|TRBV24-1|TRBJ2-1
TGTGCCACCGTCGGGCCAAGCGGTGTTGGCGATGAGCAGTTCTTC
CATVGPSGVGDEQFF
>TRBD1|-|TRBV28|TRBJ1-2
TGTGCCAGCAGTTCGCCCTCCGGGGACAGGCAAAGAGATGGCTACACCTTC
CASSSPSGDRQRDGYTF
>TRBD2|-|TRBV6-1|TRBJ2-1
TGTGCCAGCAGAGATCCTAGCGGGATTAACAATGAGCAGTTCTTC
CASRDPSGINNEQFF
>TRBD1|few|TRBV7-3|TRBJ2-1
TGTGCCAGCAGCTGGACAGGGGCCTACAATGAGCAGTTCTTC
CASSWTGAYNEQFF
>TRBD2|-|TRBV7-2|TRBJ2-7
TGTGCCAGCAGCTTATTGCCGGGAGGAACCCAGTACTTC
CASSLLPGGTQYF
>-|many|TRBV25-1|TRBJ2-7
TGTGCCAGCAGTGAACTTGGGACTGATGCCTACGAGCAGTACTTC
CASSELGTDAYEQYF